This TCR beta chain was recorded in a study of OX40 agonist ivuxolimab in advanced cancers. For the study at large: It was ivuxolimab, an agonistic anti-OX40 (CD134) antibody, that patients were treated with. Every 2 weeks, patients got intravenous ivuxolimab at one of six dose levels (0.01-10 mg/kg).

As regards this clone: Antigen unknown.

Per the germline V gene, CDR1 is MNHEY and CDR2 is SVGAGI. J lost 9 bases, V lost 2 bases, and 7 bases had no gene match. The CDR3 has 15 amino acids. Clones were sequenced by immunoSEQ multiplex PCR, and TCRdb holds only the in-frame ones, with some missing. The sample has some 83,000 clones, more than 85% seen once. Study observations and caveats: Antigen specificity of clonally expanded peripheral T cells was not established.

This receptor was taken from an adult with an advanced solid tumor such as melanoma, head and neck, liver or kidney cancer. The chain links TRBV6-5 to TRBJ1-6; 7 bases agree with TRBD1. The starting material was CD4+ or CD8+ T cells sorted from blood, obtained in a trial of the OX40 agonist ivuxolimab. The CDR3 nucleotides read TGTGCCAGCAGTTACCAGGGGGATCTCGGTTCACCCCTCCACTTT. Amino acid sequence: CASSYQGDLGSPLHF.